This T cell receptor beta chain was sequenced for a study of response to subunit inactivated influenza vaccine. General study points: Authors proposed each seasonal influenza vaccination draws in few new T cells.

The length of the CDR3 is 14 residues. Germline CDR1 MDHEN, CDR2 SYDVKM. V lost 6 bases, J lost 2 bases, and 14 bases lay in between. TCRdb reanalysed the RT-PCR reads using MiXCR and keeps one entry per CDR3 protein. The sample yields about 800,000 distinct CDR3 sequences, 21% seen once. This clonotype showed up just a few times. Its antigen is unidentified. This clonotype was sampled from a man aged 50-60 years who received an inactivated influenza vaccine. The rearrangement uses TRBV28 and TRBJ2-7; no reliable D call. This material consisted of PBMCs from blood, taken 5 days after vaccination. The CDR3 DNA reads TGTGCCAGCAGCCTCGACAATCCCGCCTACGAGCAGTACTTC. It specifies CASSLDNPAYEQYF.